The T cell receptor (beta chain) described here comes from a study of blood T cell repertoires in COVID-19. Study summary: From T cells, B-cell-depleted T cells, or PBMCs came the material, which was cDNA or gDNA.

Assay: immunoSEQ multiplex PCR; the TCRdb copy retains only in-frame clones and omits some. The sample has around 250,000 clones, about 86% seen once. Per germline, CDR1 KGHSH and CDR2 LQKENI. The CDR3 contains 15 residues. Trimming at V came to 3 bases and at J to 2 bases, leaving 2 bases not matched to a gene. J is TRBJ1-3 and V is TRBV18; the match to TRBD1 covers 9 bases. The source material was peripheral blood. The sequence came from a man between 40 and 49 years old with active or convalescent COVID-19. This chain's CDR3 is CASSPGDRAGNTIYF. For the CDR3, the DNA is TGTGCCAGCTCACCGGGGGACAGGGCTGGAAACACCATATATTTT.